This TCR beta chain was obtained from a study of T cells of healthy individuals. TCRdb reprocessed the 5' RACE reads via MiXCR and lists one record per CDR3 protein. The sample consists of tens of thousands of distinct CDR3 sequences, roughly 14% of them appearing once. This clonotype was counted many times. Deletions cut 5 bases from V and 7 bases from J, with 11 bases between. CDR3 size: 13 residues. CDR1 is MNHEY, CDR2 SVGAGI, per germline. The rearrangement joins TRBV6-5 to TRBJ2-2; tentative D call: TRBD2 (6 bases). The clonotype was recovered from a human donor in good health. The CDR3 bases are TGTGCCAGCAGTCAGACTAGAAGCGGGGAGCTGTTTTTT. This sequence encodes CASSQTRSGELFF.